This TCR beta chain was obtained from a study of cytomegalovirus exposure and HLA in healthy donors. Measured with immunoSEQ multiplex PCR; TCRdb has only the in-frame clones, and not every one. The sample has a few hundred thousand clones; 85% to 90% are singletons. This clonotype originated in a woman aged 18 to 35 in good health and CMV-seronegative. The sample consisted of PBMCs.

CDR3 DNA sequence: TGTGCCAGCAGGGACACCCAAGGATATGGCTACACCTTC. Its protein is CASRDTQGYGYTF. The chain recombines TRBV6-1 with TRBJ1-2; a weak D match, TRBD1 (5 bases). Per the germline V gene, CDR1 is MNHNS and CDR2 is SASEGT. V lost 6 bases, J lost 5 bases, and 13 bases lay in between. The CDR3 totals 13 residues.